The 27 T cell receptor beta chains below all came from one sample that was sequenced in a study of cytomegalovirus exposure and HLA in healthy donors. PCR amplification relied on 60 Vbeta primers (plus 13 Jbeta primers). Profiled with immunoSEQ multiplex PCR; TCRdb holds only in-frame clones, not every one. The sample holds roughly 110,000 clones, roughly 71% seen once. The sample taken for sequencing was PBMCs. The receptor source for this set is a male donor in good health and CMV-seropositive.

This rearrangement joins TRBV5-6 to TRBJ1-6; 7 nucleotides align to TRBD1. Germline V gives CDR1 SGHDT, CDR2 YYEEEE. With V trimmed by 0 bases and J by 6 bases, 6 bases remained unmatched. The CDR3 is 16 amino acids. In nucleotides, the CDR3 is TGTGCCAGCAGCTTGGAGGACAGGCCCTTTAATTCACCCCTCCACTTT. This translates into CASSLEDRPFNSPLHF.

The V call is TRBV7-2, the J call TRBJ2-5, with a tentative D call TRBD1 (5 bases). This CDR3 region has 13 residues. From germline, CDR1 is SGHTA and CDR2 FQGNSA. Trimming cost V 5 bases and J 5 bases, with 12 bases left between them. The CDR3 DNA reads as TGTGCCAGCAGCCAGCCAGGGTGGGAGACCCAGTACTTC. It yields the protein CASSQPGWETQYF.

The rearrangement joins TRBV9 to TRBJ2-3; 11 nucleotides line up with TRBD1. After removal of 0 bases from V and 5 bases from J, the junction contained 5 bases not matched to a gene. CDR1 is SGDLS, CDR2 YYNGEE, per germline. The length of the CDR3 is 16 residues. CDR3 bases: TGTGCCAGCAGCGTAGCTCTGGGACAGGGGGTAGATACGCAGTATTTT. Translating gives CASSVALGQGVDTQYF. The whole variable domain, filled in from reference TRBV9 and TRBJ2-3, reads DSGVTQTPKHLITATGQRVTLRCSPRSGDLSVYWYQQSLDQGLQFLIQYYNGEERAKGNILERFSAQQFPDLHSELNLSSLELGDSALYFCASSVALGQGVDTQYFGPGTRLTVL.

This clone was counted a few times. The chain joins TRBV6-6 to TRBJ2-5, with 8 positions matching TRBD2. The CDR3 contains 12 residues. Germline trimming cut 10 bases from V and 4 bases from J; bases unmatched to any gene: 5. Germline V gene sequence: CDR1 MNHNY, CDR2 SVGAGI (reference sequence). The DNA for the CDR3 is TGTGCCATCTCGACTAGCGCAGAGACCCAGTACTTC. Translated: CAISTSAETQYF.

This chain uses TRBV7-2 with TRBJ1-1, with D possibly TRBD1 on 6 matching bases. The germline V gene encodes CDR1 SGHTA and CDR2 FQGNSA. The CDR3 is 15 residues long. The ends were cut back, 2 bases at V and 5 bases at J, with 15 bases in the middle. In nucleotides, the CDR3 is TGTGCCAGCAGCTTAAACCCGGGAAGGGGGACTGAAGCTTTCTTT. It translates to CASSLNPGRGTEAFF.

In this sample, this clone turned up a few times. This rearrangement joins TRBV5-4 to TRBJ2-1; tentatively, D is TRBD1 (5 bases). The V end lost 6 bases, the J end lost 6 bases, and 19 bases lay between the germline ends. CDR1 SGHNT and CDR2 YYREEE come from the germline V gene (reference sequence). This CDR3 is built from 15 residues. CDR3 amino acids: CASNNPKGARNEQFF. The CDR3 DNA reads as TGTGCCAGCAATAACCCCAAAGGGGCGCGCAATGAGCAGTTCTTC.

This sequence joins TRBV19 and TRBJ1-6; D gene ambiguous. This CDR3 has 17 amino acids. Germline-derived CDR1 and CDR2 are LNHDA and SQIVND (reference sequence). The V end lost 7 bases, the J end lost 0 bases, and 16 bases lay between the germline ends. The CDR3 bases are TGTGCCAGTACCTCCGGCTCGGGTTCCTCCTATAATTCACCCCTCCACTTT. The encoded protein is CASTSGSGSSYNSPLHF.

The chain is built from TRBV7-8 and TRBJ1-5; the match to TRBD1 covers 11 bases. Trimming removed 1 base from V and 9 bases from J; junction bases left unmatched: 5. The CDR3 contains 15 residues. Germline lookup yields CDR1 SGHVS and CDR2 FQNEAQ. This chain's CDR3 is CASSLGDRGTWPQHF. The CDR3, as DNA: TGTGCCAGCAGCTTAGGGGACAGGGGGACGTGGCCCCAGCATTTT.

The rearrangement links TRBV6-5 to TRBJ2-7; a weak D match, TRBD2 (6 bases). The germline V and J ends were trimmed by 2 bases and 0 bases, with 11 bases remaining between them. The CDR3 is made up of 15 amino acids. Germline V gives CDR1 MNHEY, CDR2 SVGAGI. In DNA, the CDR3 is TGTGCCAGCAGTTACATCGGGGGATACTCCTACGAGCAGTACTTC. Encoded protein: CASSYIGGYSYEQYF.

This chain joins TRBV27 and TRBJ1-2; D may be TRBD1 (5 bases). This CDR3 region has 17 residues. From germline, CDR1 is MNHEY and CDR2 SMNVEV (reference sequence). Trimming stripped 6 bases from V and 0 bases from J, with 20 bases between. The CDR3 region has the DNA TGTGCCAGCAGCCAGCTGCGGACGGACACTTCTAACTATGGCTACACCTTC. Amino acids: CASSQLRTDTSNYGYTF.

V usage is TRBV15 and J usage is TRBJ2-3; maybe TRBD1 (5 bases). CDR1 LNHNV and CDR2 YYDKDF come from the germline V gene (reference sequence). V lost 4 bases and J 2 bases, leaving 13 bases between the germline ends. This CDR3 spans 15 amino acids. CDR3 protein: CATSMTRQYTDTQYF. CDR3 nucleotide sequence: TGTGCCACCAGCATGACCCGACAGTACACAGATACGCAGTATTTT.

CDR3 protein: CASSRPGTVKNNSPLHF. The CDR3 DNA is TGTGCCAGCAGCCGCCCGGGGACAGTTAAAAATAATTCACCCCTCCACTTT. The V gene is TRBV27, the J gene TRBJ1-6, with 7 bases lining up with TRBD1. The CDR3 runs 17 residues. With 6 bases clipped from V and 5 bases from J, the junction kept 13 bases outside the gene matches. Germline CDR1 is MNHEY and CDR2 is SMNVEV (reference sequence).

The chain is built from TRBV28 and TRBJ1-1; perhaps TRBD1 as D (5 bases). Per the germline V gene, CDR1 is MDHEN and CDR2 is SYDVKM. This CDR3 spans 17 amino acids. Between the trimmed V and J ends, which lost 3 bases and 0 bases, there was a span of 17 bases. The CDR3 DNA reads TGTGCCAGCAGTTTTCTGGGGTATAGGGGCCTGAACACTGAAGCTTTCTTT. The encoded protein is CASSFLGYRGLNTEAFF.

The chain employs TRBV15 and TRBJ2-1, with 7 bases fitting TRBD1. Germline CDR1 LNHNV, CDR2 YYDKDF (reference sequence). V lost 5 bases and J lost 8; bases outside the gene matches: 15. The CDR3 sequence is 16 residues long. The CDR3 sequence: CATSPLSKGGLDEQFF. In DNA form, the CDR3 reads TGTGCCACCAGCCCTCTCTCGAAAGGGGGCCTCGATGAGCAGTTCTTC.

The CDR3 DNA is TGTGCCTGGAGATCAAGGACTAGCGGGAACACCGGGGAGCTGTTTTTT. It is translated as CAWRSRTSGNTGELFF. J is TRBJ2-2 and V is TRBV30, with 10 bases identical to TRBD2. From germline, CDR1 is GTSNPN and CDR2 SVGIG (reference sequence). The V segment lost 3 bases and the J segment 1 base; nucleotides outside the gene matches: 5. The CDR3 is 16 residues long.

The chain carries TRBV7-8 and TRBJ2-7, with 7 bases matching TRBD1. Germline values: CDR1 SGHVS, CDR2 FQNEAQ. The CDR3 runs to 15 residues. V was pared by 5 bases and J by 6 bases, with 13 bases of the junction left unmatched. As DNA, the CDR3 is TGTGCCAGCAGCAGATCCGGGACAGTTGTCGGCGAGCAGTACTTC. This sequence encodes CASSRSGTVVGEQYF.

V is TRBV15 and J is TRBJ2-2, with 7 nucleotides matching TRBD1. Germline lookup yields CDR1 LNHNV and CDR2 YYDKDF (reference sequence). This CDR3 is built from 16 residues. J lost 10 bases, V lost 0 bases, and 11 bases had no gene match. CDR3 loop: CATSRDRTGGRTELFF. The CDR3 DNA reads as TGTGCCACCAGCAGAGATCGGACAGGCGGTAGGACGGAGCTGTTTTTT.

The J gene is TRBJ2-4, the V gene TRBV18; tentatively, D is TRBD1 (5 bases). This CDR3 is built from 16 residues. The V end was cut by 4 bases, the J end by 1 base, with 14 bases between. Germline CDR1 reads KGHSH; CDR2 reads LQKENI. The CDR3 DNA is TGTGCCAGCTCACAACTGGACAATACGGCCAAAAACATTCAGTACTTC. The encoded protein is CASSQLDNTAKNIQYF.

This clone was counted only a few times. The chain employs TRBV5-8 and TRBJ2-7; 11 nucleotides agree with TRBD1. The CDR3 extends over 15 amino acids. V lost 3 bases, J lost 4 bases, and 6 bases stayed unmatched. Germline values: CDR1 SGHTS, CDR2 YDEGEE. The CDR3 loop reads CASSWGQGGKYEQYF. DNA for the CDR3: TGTGCCAGCAGCTGGGGACAGGGGGGGAAGTACGAGCAGTACTTC.

This clone was seen more than once but under ten times. The chain recombines TRBV5-5 with TRBJ1-5; possible D gene TRBD1, 5 bases. The V and J ends lost 0 bases and 2 bases respectively, with 12 bases between them. The CDR3 spans 16 residues. The germline V gene encodes CDR1 SGHKS and CDR2 YYEKEE (reference sequence). CDR3 in amino acids: CASSLVGVGGNQPQHF. The CDR3 DNA reads as TGTGCCAGCAGCTTGGTAGGGGTGGGTGGCAATCAGCCCCAGCATTTT.

The chain combines TRBV10-3 with TRBJ1-3; unclear D gene. Germline assignment: CDR1 ENHRY and CDR2 SYGVKD. V lost 5 bases and J lost 5, with 10 bases in between. The CDR3 spans 13 residues. The CDR3 reads CAISLQSRNTIYF. The CDR3 DNA sequence: TGTGCCATCAGTCTGCAGTCAAGAAACACCATATATTTT.

V gene TRBV7-2 combines with J gene TRBJ2-5, with 15 nucleotides matching TRBD2. Germline-derived CDR1 and CDR2 are SGHTA and FQGNSA. V lost 5 bases and J lost 1; bases outside the gene matches: 2. This CDR3 contains 16 residues. The CDR3 loop reads CASSQGLAGGQETQYF. The CDR3 coding sequence is TGTGCCAGCAGCCAGGGACTAGCGGGGGGCCAAGAGACCCAGTACTTC.

V usage is TRBV28 and J usage is TRBJ1-5; tentative D call: TRBD1 (5 bases). CDR3 length: 14 amino acids. Trimming shortened V by 5 bases and J by 4 bases, and 12 bases separated the two germline ends. From germline, CDR1 is MDHEN and CDR2 SYDVKM. CDR3 sequence (DNA): TGTGCCAGCAGTCGGGCCCAGGGAAATCAGCCCCAGCATTTT. It yields the protein CASSRAQGNQPQHF.

This clone was seen only once. The CDR3: CASSYSGSDLNTQYF. The CDR3 DNA sequence: TGTGCCAGCAGTTATAGCGGGAGTGATTTAAATACGCAGTATTTT. The V gene is TRBV27, the J gene TRBJ2-3; 9 positions agree with TRBD2. Unmatched junction bases numbered 9, after V lost 4 bases and J lost 7 bases. Germline V lookup: CDR1 MNHEY, CDR2 SMNVEV (reference sequence). The CDR3 has 15 residues.

The chain has TRBV6-5 and TRBJ1-2; the match to TRBD1 covers 9 bases. From germline, CDR1 is MNHEY and CDR2 SVGAGI. With V trimmed by 2 bases and J by 7 bases, 8 bases remained unmatched. The CDR3 runs 15 residues. In DNA form, the CDR3 reads TGTGCCAGCAGTTACATCCGGGACAGGGTTCGTGGCTACACCTTC. This sequence encodes CASSYIRDRVRGYTF.

This chain joins TRBV28 and TRBJ2-1; the D gene is possibly TRBD2 (5 bases). CDR3 length: 14 amino acids. CDR1 is MDHEN and CDR2 is SYDVKM in the germline V gene. V lost 3 bases to trimming and J lost 0 bases, with 6 bases between them. The chain's CDR3 is CASSFRDSYNEQFF. For the CDR3, the DNA is TGTGCCAGCAGTTTCCGGGACTCCTACAATGAGCAGTTCTTC.

A few counts support this clone. This chain uses TRBV5-1 with TRBJ1-1; D not resolved. V was trimmed by 3 bases and J by 3 bases, leaving 6 bases between them. This CDR3 has 12 amino acids. Germline V gene sequence: CDR1 SGHRS, CDR2 YFSETQ. CDR3 protein: CASSYGDTEAFF. CDR3 coding DNA: TGCGCCAGCAGCTACGGGGACACTGAAGCTTTCTTT.